One and the same sample provided the 10 T cell receptor beta chains below, sequenced in a study of OX40 agonist ivuxolimab in advanced cancers. Sequencing used immunoSEQ multiplex PCR; TCRdb keeps in-frame clones, though not all of them. The data hold over 55,000 clones, with 84% observed a single time. This material consisted of CD4+ or CD8+ T cells sorted from blood, taken in a trial of the OX40 agonist ivuxolimab. The receptors derive from an adult with an advanced solid tumor such as melanoma, head and neck, liver or kidney cancer.

This clone was picked up one time. This sequence joins TRBV5-1 and TRBJ2-3; 14 bases agree with TRBD2. V shed 1 base and J 3 bases; nucleotides not matched to a gene: 1. CDR3 length: 16 amino acids. Germline values: CDR1 SGHRS, CDR2 YFSETQ. The CDR3 region is CASSLRLAGGTDTQYF. CDR3 nucleotides: TGCGCCAGCAGCTTGAGACTAGCGGGGGGGACAGATACGCAGTATTTT.

The chain uses TRBV2 and TRBJ2-3; a possible D gene is TRBD2 (5 bases). V was clipped by 6 bases and J by 3 bases, with 13 bases between them. Germline values: CDR1 SNHLY, CDR2 FYNNEI. CDR3 length: 14 amino acids. The CDR3 sequence: CASRGGTVTDTQYF. CDR3 nucleotide sequence: TGTGCCAGCAGAGGAGGAACAGTGACAGATACGCAGTATTTT.

The V gene is TRBV9, the J gene TRBJ2-5; 10 positions match TRBD2. The germline gives CDR1 SGDLS, CDR2 YYNGEE. Unmatched junction bases numbered 10, after V lost 3 bases and J lost 5 bases. The CDR3 covers 16 residues. The CDR3 nucleotides are TGTGCCAGCAGCGCCCCAAGCGGGAGGGCCTGGGAGACCCAGTACTTC. Its protein product is CASSAPSGRAWETQYF.

The CDR3 coding sequence is TGTGCCAGCAGGAAGGGTCTCTACGAGCAGTACTTC. It translates to CASRKGLYEQYF. V is TRBV27 and J is TRBJ2-7; no reliable D call. CDR3 length: 12 amino acids. With 6 bases removed from V and 3 bases from J, the gap between germline ends came to 9 bases. The germline CDR1 and CDR2 sequences are MNHEY and SMNVEV (reference sequence).

The V and J genes are TRBV30 and TRBJ2-7, with 9 bases fitting TRBD1. V trimming: 3 bases; J trimming: 6 bases; junction bases outside the gene matches: 6. This CDR3 region has 13 residues. Germline lookup yields CDR1 GTSNPN and CDR2 SVGIG (reference sequence). The CDR3 here is CAWRSTGGGEQYF. The CDR3 nucleotides are TGTGCCTGGAGATCGACAGGGGGAGGCGAGCAGTACTTC.

The chain carries TRBV27 and TRBJ1-5; D remains unclear. The CDR3 is 15 amino acids. Germline CDR1 MNHEY, CDR2 SMNVEV (reference sequence). CDR3 sequence reads: CVQRSRVSWGQPQHF. The CDR3 DNA is TGTGTGCAGCGTTCCCGGGTTAGTTGGGGACAGCCCCAGCATTTT.

V usage is TRBV23-1 and J usage is TRBJ1-1; no reliable D call. TRBV23-1 is an open reading frame, and its role is uncertain. The CDR3 loop spans 12 amino acids. With 10 bases removed from V and 3 bases from J, the gap between germline ends came to 12 bases. CDR3 protein: CATDYVDTEAFF. The DNA of the CDR3 is TGCGCCACCGACTATGTGGACACTGAAGCTTTCTTT.

The V call is TRBV19, the J call TRBJ2-7; possible D gene TRBD1, 6 bases. The germline gives CDR1 LNHDA, CDR2 SQIVND (reference sequence). V was cut by 6 bases and J by 0 bases, with 15 bases left in between. This CDR3 is built from 15 residues. DNA of the CDR3: TGTGCCAGTAGGCAGTTTACAGGGTACTCCTACGAGCAGTACTTC. Translating it yields CASRQFTGYSYEQYF.

The rearrangement links TRBV11-2 to TRBJ2-7, with TRBD2 matching over 12 bases. CDR3 size: 15 residues. CDR1 SGHAT and CDR2 FQNNGV come from the germline V gene. After removal of 1 base from V and 4 bases from J, the junction contained 2 bases not matched to a gene. CDR3 coding DNA: TGTGCCAGCAGCTTAGCTGGGACTAGCGGGTACGAGCAGTACTTC. Its protein product is CASSLAGTSGYEQYF.

This clone appeared a single time. Mismatch with germline at one junction end may stem from a read error. The chain is built from TRBV19 and TRBJ1-3; D not certain. CDR1 and CDR2 from the germline V gene are LNHDA and SQIVND (reference sequence). The CDR3 extends over 12 amino acids. In DNA form, the CDR3 reads TGTGCCGGTAACAGCGACCCGCGTATGATGCGTTTT. Its translation: CAGNSDPRMMRF.